The next 22 T cell receptor beta chains were all read from a single sample in a study of blood T cell repertoires in COVID-19. Produced via immunoSEQ multiplex PCR; TCRdb's table is partial and in-frame only. Of about 480,000 clones listed, around nine tenths were seen once; the top ten hold approximately 1.8%. The specimen sequenced was PBMCs or T cells enriched from blood (not recorded which). These receptors came from a middle-aged woman who had recovered from COVID-19.

The chain couples TRBV7-8 to TRBJ1-2; D is perhaps TRBD1 (5 bases). The V gene lost 4 bases and the J gene lost 6 bases, with 18 bases spanning the gap. The CDR3 spans 15 residues. Germline CDR1 is SGHVS and CDR2 is FQNEAQ. The CDR3 region is CASSSVGAGRNGYTF. Here the CDR3 DNA reads TGTGCCAGCAGCTCGGTCGGTGCAGGGCGGAATGGCTACACCTTC.

V gene TRBV18 combines with J gene TRBJ2-1, with 7 bases lining up with TRBD1. Germline CDR1 reads KGHSH; CDR2 reads LQKENI. This CDR3 has 17 amino acids. V dropped 4 bases and J dropped 5; count of bases not matched to a gene: 14. The CDR3 here is CASSHRYTGDEDNEQFF. In nucleotides, the CDR3 is TGTGCCAGCTCACACCGGTATACAGGGGATGAGGACAATGAGCAGTTCTTC. The full variable domain, completed using reference TRBV18 and TRBJ2-1, is NAGVMQNPRHLVRRRGQEARLRCSPMKGHSHVYWYRQLPEEGLKFMVYLQKENIIDESGMPKERFSAEFPKEGPSILRIQQVVRGDSAAYFCASSHRYTGDEDNEQFFGPGTRLTVL.

Turning to this clone: Other nucleotide sequences in the sample specify the same CDR3. The chain is built from TRBV13 and TRBJ1-2, with 7 positions matching TRBD1. CDR1 and CDR2 from the germline V gene are PRHDT and FYEKMQ (reference sequence). CDR3 length: 14 amino acids. The V gene end was trimmed by 5 bases and the J gene end by 3 bases; junction bases not matched to a gene: 6. The CDR3 region has the DNA TGTGCCAGCAGCGCACAGGGGTTGGACTATGGCTACACCTTC. Encoded protein: CASSAQGLDYGYTF.

The rearrangement links TRBV4-1 to TRBJ1-2; D remains unclear. The V end was cut by 0 bases, the J end by 4 bases, with 15 bases between. Germline CDR1 MGHRA, CDR2 YSYEKL. This CDR3 region has 16 residues. CDR3 bases: TGCGCCAGCAGCCAAGACGTGGAGACCCGATTCTATGGCTACACCTTC. Residues: CASSQDVETRFYGYTF.

The chain combines TRBV6-6 with TRBJ1-6; the D gene is possibly TRBD1 (6 bases). Germline assignment: CDR1 MNHNY and CDR2 SVGAGI (reference sequence). This CDR3 is built from 18 residues. V lost 6 bases and J 7 bases, leaving 25 bases between the germline ends. DNA of the CDR3: TGTGCCAGCAGCCGACGACAGGACCAAAGTCCCGGGAATTCACCCCTCCACTTT. Protein product: CASSRRQDQSPGNSPLHF.

The V call is TRBV4-1, the J call TRBJ1-1, with D perhaps matching TRBD1 (6 bases). Germline lookup yields CDR1 MGHRA and CDR2 YSYEKL. Trimming stripped 4 bases from V and 10 bases from J, with 13 bases between. CDR3 length equals 12 residues. The CDR3 DNA sequence: TGCGCCAGCAGCCCAGGACAGAACAGAGCTTTCTTT. As protein: CASSPGQNRAFF.

This chain connects TRBV7-2 to TRBJ1-5, with D tentatively TRBD1 (5 bases). This CDR3 is built from 17 residues. V lost 5 bases and J 4 bases, leaving 21 bases between the germline ends. CDR1 and CDR2 (germline): SGHTA, FQGNSA. The CDR3 sequence is CASSDPRTQTGNQPQHF. CDR3 DNA: TGTGCCAGCAGCGATCCCCGAACGCAAACAGGTAATCAGCCCCAGCATTTT.

The rearrangement joins TRBV27 to TRBJ2-1; 11 positions match TRBD2. The CDR3 has 15 residues. Losses at the gene ends were 6 bases for V and 6 bases for J; bases not matched to a gene: 7. CDR1 and CDR2 from the germline V gene are MNHEY and SMNVEV (reference sequence). The CDR3 coding sequence is TGTGCCAGCAGCAAACTAGCGGGGGCCGTCAATGAGCAGTTCTTC. Its protein is CASSKLAGAVNEQFF.

The chain combines TRBV7-6 with TRBJ2-1; 15 bases are shared with TRBD2. Unmatched junction bases numbered 10, after V lost 5 bases and J lost 8 bases. CDR3 length: 17 residues. Looked up from germline, CDR1 is SGHVS and CDR2 is FNYEAQ. CDR3 coding DNA: TGTGCCAGCAGCAAGGGACTAGCGGGAGGTCTCGGGGATGAGCAGTTCTTC. Translating gives CASSKGLAGGLGDEQFF.

The chain uses TRBV5-4 and TRBJ2-5; TRBD2 matches 9 bases. The CDR3 runs to 19 residues. Germline values: CDR1 SGHNT, CDR2 YYREEE (reference sequence). J lost 0 bases, V lost 4 bases, and 16 bases had no gene match. This chain's CDR3 is CASSPRATSGSGYQETQYF. The CDR3, as DNA: TGTGCCAGCAGCCCGCGCGCGACTAGCGGAAGCGGGTACCAAGAGACCCAGTACTTC.

The rearrangement uses TRBV11-2 and TRBJ2-3, with D tentatively TRBD1 (6 bases). The CDR3 has 15 residues. V was shortened by 5 bases and J by 0 bases, with 12 bases between the two germline ends. The germline gives CDR1 SGHAT, CDR2 FQNNGV. This chain's CDR3 is CASSPTGHSTDTQYF. The CDR3 coding sequence is TGTGCCAGCAGCCCGACAGGACATAGCACAGATACGCAGTATTTT.

The V call is TRBV6-2 or TRBV6-3, the J call TRBJ1-1; 7 bases fit TRBD1. The CDR3 extends over 13 amino acids. J lost 6 bases, V lost 6 bases, and 7 bases had no gene match. Germline CDR1 MNHEY, CDR2 SVGEGT. The CDR3 loop reads CASSLPGQAEAFF. The CDR3 coding sequence is TGTGCCAGCAGCCTTCCCGGACAGGCTGAAGCTTTCTTT.

This chain links TRBV7-5 with TRBJ1-4. TRBV7-5 is shown as a pseudogene. The CDR3 length is 15 residues. CDR3 protein: CARSLAGATNEKLFF. CDR3 coding DNA: TGTGCCAGAAGCTTGGCGGGGGCAACTAATGAAAAACTGTTTTTT.

The rearrangement uses TRBV5-5 and TRBJ2-5, with D uncertain. Between the trimmed V and J ends, which lost 0 bases and 1 base, there was a span of 7 bases. Germline assignment: CDR1 SGHKS and CDR2 YYEKEE (reference sequence). This CDR3 spans 14 amino acids. CDR3 region: CASSLVLSQETQYF. In DNA, the CDR3 is TGTGCCAGCAGCTTGGTACTGTCCCAAGAGACCCAGTACTTC. The whole variable domain, remainder taken from reference TRBV5-5 and TRBJ2-5, is DAGVTQSPTHLIKTRGQQVTLRCSPISGHKSVSWYQQVLGQGPQFIFQYYEKEERGRGNFPDRFSARQFPNYSSELNVNALLLGDSALYLCASSLVLSQETQYFGPGTRLLVL.

The CDR3 reads CASIRTSGGLFSLYEQYF. The CDR3 coding sequence is TGTGCCAGCATTCGGACTAGCGGGGGGCTCTTTAGTCTATACGAGCAGTACTTC. V gene TRBV2 combines with J gene TRBJ2-7; TRBD2 matches at 14 bases. The germline V gene encodes CDR1 SNHLY and CDR2 FYNNEI. CDR3 size: 18 residues. V dropped 7 bases and J dropped 4; count of bases not matched to a gene: 15.

CDR3 coding DNA: TGTGCCAGCATCCGGGACAGGGGTTCGGGCACCGGGGAGCTGTTTTTT. This translates into CASIRDRGSGTGELFF. The rearrangement uses TRBV2 and TRBJ2-2, with 10 bases that match TRBD1. Unmatched junction bases numbered 9, after V lost 7 bases and J lost 4 bases. The CDR3 loop spans 16 amino acids. CDR1 is SNHLY, CDR2 FYNNEI, per germline.

This rearrangement joins TRBV12-3 or TRBV12-4 to TRBJ2-7; D uncertain. V lost 6 bases to trimming and J lost 2 bases, with 11 bases between them. The CDR3 extends over 13 amino acids. The CDR3 nucleotides are TGTGCCAGCAGAGGCGGCGGAACCTACGAGCAGTACTTC. Translating gives CASRGGGTYEQYF.

This clone appeared once. The chain is built from TRBV12-3 or TRBV12-4 and TRBJ1-2, with D possibly matching TRBD1 (6 bases). Trimming shortened V by 5 bases and J by 8 bases, and 12 bases separated the two germline ends. The CDR3 runs to 12 residues. This CDR3 is CASSLTGSGYTF. In DNA, the CDR3 is TGTGCCAGCAGTCTTACAGGGAGCGGCTACACCTTC.

This chain links TRBV7-9 with TRBJ2-7; weak D call: TRBD2 (6 bases). In germline, CDR1 is SEHNR, CDR2 FQNEAQ (reference sequence). V was shortened by 5 bases and J by 0 bases, with 20 bases between the two germline ends. The CDR3 totals 17 residues. CDR3 residues: CASSRRGPGNPSYEQYF. DNA of the CDR3: TGTGCCAGCAGCCGGCGGGGCCCCGGAAACCCCTCCTACGAGCAGTACTTC.

This clone was seen once. This sequence joins TRBV7-8 and TRBJ1-4, with 9 bases aligning to TRBD1. The V gene's germline CDR1 is SGHVS and CDR2 FQNEAQ. This CDR3 spans 15 amino acids. With 4 bases clipped from V and 8 bases from J, the junction kept 8 bases outside the gene matches. As DNA, the CDR3 is TGTGCCAGCAGCTCCCGGGACAGGGTGAAGGAAAAACTGTTTTTT. Protein product: CASSSRDRVKEKLFF.

A single count supports this clone. The CDR3 sequence: CASSQERAQGHGYTF. The CDR3 region has the DNA TGTGCCAGCAGCCAAGAAAGGGCTCAGGGTCATGGCTACACCTTC. The gene calls are TRBV4-2 and TRBJ1-2; tentatively, D is TRBD1 (5 bases). V lost 0 bases and J lost 6, with 14 bases in between. CDR3 length: 15 residues. Per germline, CDR1 LGHNA and CDR2 YNFKEQ.

The chain links TRBV6-5 to TRBJ2-1; the D gene is possibly TRBD1 (6 bases). CDR3 length: 13 residues. Trimming left V 6 bases short and J 6 bases short, with 12 bases between. Germline CDR1 MNHEY, CDR2 SVGAGI. The CDR3 DNA reads TGTGCCAGCAGCCTGGGACAATTCAATGAGCAGTTCTTC. Its translation: CASSLGQFNEQFF.